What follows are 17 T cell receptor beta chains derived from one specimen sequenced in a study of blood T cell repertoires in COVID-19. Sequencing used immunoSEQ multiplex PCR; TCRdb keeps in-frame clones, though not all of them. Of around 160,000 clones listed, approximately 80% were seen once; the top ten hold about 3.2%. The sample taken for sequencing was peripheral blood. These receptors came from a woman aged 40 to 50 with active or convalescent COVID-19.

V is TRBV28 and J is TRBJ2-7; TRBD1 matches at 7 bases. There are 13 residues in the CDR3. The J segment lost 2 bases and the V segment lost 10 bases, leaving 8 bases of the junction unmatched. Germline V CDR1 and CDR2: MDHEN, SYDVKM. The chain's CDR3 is CATPDRVPYEQYF. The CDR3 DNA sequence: TGTGCCACCCCAGACAGGGTTCCCTACGAGCAGTACTTC.

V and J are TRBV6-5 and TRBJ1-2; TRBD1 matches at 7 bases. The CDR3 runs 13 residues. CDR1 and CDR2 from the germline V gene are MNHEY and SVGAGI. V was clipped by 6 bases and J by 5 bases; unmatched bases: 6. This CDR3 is CASRPGTDYGYTF. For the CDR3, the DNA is TGTGCCAGCAGGCCCGGGACAGATTATGGCTACACCTTC.

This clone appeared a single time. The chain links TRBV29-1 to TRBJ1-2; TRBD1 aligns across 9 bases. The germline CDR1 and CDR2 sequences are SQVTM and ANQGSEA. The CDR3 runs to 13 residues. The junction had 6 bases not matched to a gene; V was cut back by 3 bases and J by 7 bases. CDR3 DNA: TGCAGCGTTGAGCGGGGACAGGGAGGTGGCTACACCTTC. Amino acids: CSVERGQGGGYTF.

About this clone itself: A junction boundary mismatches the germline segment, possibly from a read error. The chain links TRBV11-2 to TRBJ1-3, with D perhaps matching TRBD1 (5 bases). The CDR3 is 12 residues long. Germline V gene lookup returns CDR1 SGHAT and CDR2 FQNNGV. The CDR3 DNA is TGTGCCAGCAGCTTAGAGGGACTCAAGGGTGGTTTT. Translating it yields CASSLEGLKGGF.

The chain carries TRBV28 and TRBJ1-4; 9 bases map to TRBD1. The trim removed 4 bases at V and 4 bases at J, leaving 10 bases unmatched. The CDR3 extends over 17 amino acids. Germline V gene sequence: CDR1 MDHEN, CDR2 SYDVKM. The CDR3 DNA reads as TGTGCCAGCAGTTCCGGGACAGGGATCTTTATTAATGAAAAACTGTTTTTT. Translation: CASSSGTGIFINEKLFF.

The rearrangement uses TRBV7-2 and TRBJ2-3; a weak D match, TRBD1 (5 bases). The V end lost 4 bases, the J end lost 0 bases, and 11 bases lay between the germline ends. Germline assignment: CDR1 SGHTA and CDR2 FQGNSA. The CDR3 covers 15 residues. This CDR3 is CASSSQVSSTDTQYF. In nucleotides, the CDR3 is TGTGCCAGCAGCTCACAGGTTTCTAGCACAGATACGCAGTATTTT.

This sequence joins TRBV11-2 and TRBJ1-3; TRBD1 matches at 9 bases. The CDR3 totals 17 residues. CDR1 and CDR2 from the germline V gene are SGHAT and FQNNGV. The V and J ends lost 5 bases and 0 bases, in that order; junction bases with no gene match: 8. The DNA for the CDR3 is TGTGCCAGCAGCCCGCCGGGACAGGGTTTCTCTGGAAACACCATATATTTT. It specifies CASSPPGQGFSGNTIYF.

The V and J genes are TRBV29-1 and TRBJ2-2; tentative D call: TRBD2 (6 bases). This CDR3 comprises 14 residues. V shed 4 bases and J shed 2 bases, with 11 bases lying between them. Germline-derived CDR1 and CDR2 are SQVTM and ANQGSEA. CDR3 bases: TGCAGCGTTGGGAGGGGAGGAAACACCGGGGAGCTGTTTTTT. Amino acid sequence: CSVGRGGNTGELFF.

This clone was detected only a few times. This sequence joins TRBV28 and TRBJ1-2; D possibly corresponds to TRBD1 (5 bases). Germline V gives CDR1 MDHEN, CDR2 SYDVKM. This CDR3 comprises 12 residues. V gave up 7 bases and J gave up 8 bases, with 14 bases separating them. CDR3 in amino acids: CASTPRVGGYTF. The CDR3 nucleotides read TGTGCCAGCACCCCCAGGGTGGGGGGCTACACCTTC.

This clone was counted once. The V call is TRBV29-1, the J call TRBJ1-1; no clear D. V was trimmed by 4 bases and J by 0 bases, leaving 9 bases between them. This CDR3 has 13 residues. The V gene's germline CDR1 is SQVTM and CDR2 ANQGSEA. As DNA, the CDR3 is TGCAGCGTTGTTCGAGGCGTGAACACTGAAGCTTTCTTT. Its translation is CSVVRGVNTEAFF.

CDR3: CASSLARTGAEWNSPLHF. The CDR3 nucleotides read TGTGCCAGCAGCTTGGCCCGGACAGGGGCCGAATGGAATTCACCCCTCCACTTT. The genes are TRBV5-6 and TRBJ1-6; the match to TRBD1 covers 9 bases. Germline CDR1 and CDR2: SGHDT and YYEEEE. Trimming took 0 bases from V and 7 from J; bases not matched to a gene: 11. The CDR3 has 18 residues. The full variable domain, rest sourced from reference TRBV5-6 and TRBJ1-6, is DAGVTQSPTHLIKTRGQQVTLRCSPKSGHDTVSWYQQALGQGPQFIFQYYEEEERQRGNFPDRFSGHQFPNYSSELNVNALLLGDSALYLCASSLARTGAEWNSPLHFGNGTRLTVT.

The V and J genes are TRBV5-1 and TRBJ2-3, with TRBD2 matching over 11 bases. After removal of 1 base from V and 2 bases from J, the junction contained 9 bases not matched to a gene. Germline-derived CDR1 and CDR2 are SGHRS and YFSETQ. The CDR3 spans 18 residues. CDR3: CASSLLSSGGLVTDTQYF. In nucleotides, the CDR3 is TGCGCCAGCAGCTTGTTGTCTAGCGGGGGGTTAGTCACAGATACGCAGTATTTT.

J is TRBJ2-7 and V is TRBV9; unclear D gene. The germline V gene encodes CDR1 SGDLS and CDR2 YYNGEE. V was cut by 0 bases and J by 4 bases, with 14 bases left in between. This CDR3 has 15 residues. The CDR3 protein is CASSVALDGGYEQYF. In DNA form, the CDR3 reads TGTGCCAGCAGCGTAGCCCTAGACGGCGGATACGAGCAGTACTTC.

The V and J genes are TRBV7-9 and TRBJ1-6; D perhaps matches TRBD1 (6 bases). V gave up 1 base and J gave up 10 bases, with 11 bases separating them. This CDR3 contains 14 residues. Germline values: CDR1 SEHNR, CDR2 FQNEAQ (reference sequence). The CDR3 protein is CASSLDRVRSPLHF. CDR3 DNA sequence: TGTGCCAGCAGCTTAGACAGGGTGAGGTCACCCCTCCACTTT.

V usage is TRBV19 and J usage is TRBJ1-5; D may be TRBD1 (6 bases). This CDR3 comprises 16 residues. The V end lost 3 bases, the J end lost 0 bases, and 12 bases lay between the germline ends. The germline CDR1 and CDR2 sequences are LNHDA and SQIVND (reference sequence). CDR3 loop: CASSIGQRYSNQPQHF. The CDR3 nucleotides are TGTGCCAGTAGTATCGGACAGAGATATAGCAATCAGCCCCAGCATTTT.

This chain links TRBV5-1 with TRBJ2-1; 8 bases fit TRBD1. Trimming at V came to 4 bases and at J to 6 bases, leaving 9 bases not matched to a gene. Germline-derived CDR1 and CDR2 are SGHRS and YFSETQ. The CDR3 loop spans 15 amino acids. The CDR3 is CASSPRQGMGNEQFF. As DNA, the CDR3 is TGCGCCAGCAGCCCCCGACAGGGGATGGGCAATGAGCAGTTCTTC.

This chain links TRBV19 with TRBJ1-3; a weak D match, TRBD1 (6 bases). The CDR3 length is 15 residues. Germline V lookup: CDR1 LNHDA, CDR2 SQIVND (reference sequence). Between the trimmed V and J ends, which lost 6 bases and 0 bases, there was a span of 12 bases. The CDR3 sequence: CASRYDRSSGNTIYF. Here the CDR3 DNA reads TGTGCCAGTAGGTACGACAGGAGCTCTGGAAACACCATATATTTT. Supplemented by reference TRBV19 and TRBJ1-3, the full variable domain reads DGGITQSPKYLFRKEGQNVTLSCEQNLNHDAMYWYRQDPGQGLRLIYYSQIVNDFQKGDIAEGYSVSREKKESFPLTVTSAQKNPTAFYLCASRYDRSSGNTIYFGEGSWLTVV.